Each of the 27 T cell receptor beta chains below was sequenced from the same sample in a study of T-cell memory formation after mild COVID-19. MiXCR, applied by TCRdb to the 5' RACE reads, yields one record per CDR3 protein. The profile shows 350,000 to 450,000 distinct CDR3 sequences, 20% to 30% of them singletons. Sequenced: PBMCs or a T cell subset sorted from them (not recorded which). These receptors came from an adult woman who had mild COVID-19 (a few samples of this study predate the infection). Cell type and time point are not known.

The chain combines TRBV7-9 with TRBJ1-1; no firm D call. The CDR3 is made up of 12 amino acids. V was cut by 0 bases and J by 9 bases, with 8 bases left in between. Germline CDR1 reads SEHNR; CDR2 reads FQNEAQ (reference sequence). CDR3 in amino acids: CASSLAALKAFF. In nucleotides, the CDR3 is TGTGCCAGCAGCTTAGCGGCCTTAAAAGCTTTCTTT.

This clonotype was detected a few times. J is TRBJ2-3 and V is TRBV7-2, with unresolved D. Trimming removed 3 bases at V and 0 bases at J, with 16 bases between. The CDR3 is 17 amino acids. CDR1 is SGHTA, CDR2 FQGNSA, per germline. The CDR3 reads CASSFPLLIPSTDTQYF. CDR3 in DNA: TGTGCCAGCAGCTTCCCACTACTTATACCCAGCACAGATACGCAGTATTTT.

This chain uses TRBV4-2 with TRBJ2-7; D might be TRBD2 (6 bases). Germline values: CDR1 LGHNA, CDR2 YNFKEQ. V was shortened by 3 bases and J by 6 bases, with 12 bases between the two germline ends. This CDR3 spans 13 amino acids. In DNA form, the CDR3 reads TGTGCCAGCAGCCACCCTACTAGCTCCGAGCAGTACTTC. Residues: CASSHPTSSEQYF.

This clonotype was detected only a few times. The chain links TRBV7-9 to TRBJ2-3, with TRBD2 matching over 13 bases. This CDR3 is built from 19 residues. Germline CDR1 and CDR2: SEHNR and FQNEAQ (reference sequence). V shed 4 bases and J 4 bases; nucleotides not matched to a gene: 14. As DNA, the CDR3 is TGTGCCAGCAGCTCGCCGGGACTAGCGGGGATCTTTGGCGCAGATACGCAGTATTTT. This codes for CASSSPGLAGIFGADTQYF.

The gene calls are TRBV6-6 and TRBJ2-2; D might be TRBD1 or TRBD2, each matching 5 bases. The CDR3 is made up of 12 amino acids. V was pared by 10 bases and J by 6 bases, with 12 bases between. Germline V gene sequence: CDR1 MNHNY, CDR2 SVGAGI (reference sequence). The CDR3 nucleotides are TGTGCCATTAGAGGGGTTTCCGGGGAGCTGTTTTTT. Amino acids: CAIRGVSGELFF.

This chain uses TRBV5-1 with TRBJ2-7; TRBD1 agrees at 7 bases. The germline gives CDR1 SGHRS, CDR2 YFSETQ. The CDR3 length is 14 residues. The V and J ends lost 4 bases and 0 bases, in that order; junction bases with no gene match: 4. Here the CDR3 DNA reads TGCGCCAGCAGCCAACAGGGGAGCTCCTACGAGCAGTACTTC. It specifies CASSQQGSSYEQYF.

The sample holds a few counts of this clonotype. The chain couples TRBV7-2 to TRBJ2-5; tentatively, D is TRBD2 (5 bases). Per the germline V gene, CDR1 is SGHTA and CDR2 is FQGNSA. The CDR3 covers 14 residues. Between the trimmed V and J ends, which lost 0 bases and 5 bases, there was a span of 10 bases. The CDR3 region is CASSLAGVVETQYF. The CDR3 DNA reads TGTGCCAGCAGCTTAGCCGGGGTGGTGGAGACCCAGTACTTC.

This clonotype was observed a few times. The V call is TRBV4-1, the J call TRBJ2-1; the match to TRBD1 covers 11 bases. CDR1 MGHRA and CDR2 YSYEKL come from the germline V gene. The V gene end was trimmed by 5 bases and the J gene end by 8 bases; junction bases not matched to a gene: 11. The CDR3 contains 16 residues. CDR3 coding DNA: TGCGCCAGCAGCTATGGACAGGGGGCAAACTGGGATGAGCAGTTCTTC. Translated, it gives CASSYGQGANWDEQFF.

V and J are TRBV11-2 and TRBJ2-3; the match to TRBD1 covers 7 bases. The CDR3 spans 15 residues. J was trimmed by 4 bases and V by 1 base; bases with no gene match: 5. The germline gives CDR1 SGHAT, CDR2 FQNNGV. The CDR3 coding sequence is TGTGCCAGCAGCTTAGGGCGAGGGGGCCCAGATACGCAGTATTTT. Translating gives CASSLGRGGPDTQYF.

The genes are TRBV12-3 or TRBV12-4 and TRBJ2-3; 11 nucleotides align to TRBD2. This CDR3 comprises 15 residues. With V trimmed by 6 bases and J by 8 bases, 10 bases remained unmatched. CDR3 sequence reads: CASSIAGGRVSTQYF. The CDR3 region has the DNA TGTGCCAGCAGCATAGCGGGGGGGCGAGTGAGTACGCAGTATTTT.

This chain links TRBV7-8 with TRBJ2-1; D gene unclear. Germline-derived CDR1 and CDR2 are SGHVS and FQNEAQ. This CDR3 contains 10 residues. V was trimmed by 10 bases and J by 6 bases, leaving 7 bases between them. The CDR3 coding sequence is TGTGCCACCGGAGTCAATGAGCAGTTCTTC. Translated, it gives CATGVNEQFF.

The chain employs TRBV20-1 and TRBJ1-5; a possible D gene is TRBD1 (6 bases). Germline assignment: CDR1 DFQATT and CDR2 SNEGSKA (reference sequence). CDR3 length: 15 residues. Trimming took 5 bases from V and 2 from J, leaving 16 bases between them. DNA for the CDR3: TGCAGTGCTCTTGAGGGGGGGCAAGGCAATCAGCCCCAGCATTTT. It specifies CSALEGGQGNQPQHF.

The rearrangement uses TRBV24-1 and TRBJ1-2; 10 nucleotides match TRBD1. Germline lookup yields CDR1 KGHDR and CDR2 SFDVKD. The CDR3 length is 14 residues. With V trimmed by 4 bases and J by 8 bases, 6 bases remained unmatched. The CDR3 here is CATSEPGTGEGYTF. The CDR3 nucleotides are TGTGCCACCAGTGAGCCTGGGACAGGGGAAGGCTACACCTTC.

V and J are TRBV7-3 and TRBJ2-1; 7 nucleotides match TRBD1. The CDR3 is made up of 17 amino acids. The J segment lost 0 bases and the V segment lost 3 bases, leaving 8 bases of the junction unmatched. Germline CDR1 and CDR2: SGHTA and FQGTGA. CDR3 sequence: CASSLEGGESSYNEQFF. The CDR3 nucleotides are TGTGCCAGCAGCTTGGAAGGGGGCGAAAGCTCCTACAATGAGCAGTTCTTC.

This chain uses TRBV5-6 with TRBJ1-5, with D possibly matching TRBD1 (6 bases). The V and J ends lost 2 bases and 1 base respectively, with 10 bases between them. The CDR3 spans 15 residues. The germline gives CDR1 SGHDT, CDR2 YYEEEE. CDR3 in DNA: TGTGCCAGCAGCTTAACCGACAGGAGCAATCAGCCCCAGCATTTT. This translates into CASSLTDRSNQPQHF.

The chain is built from TRBV7-3 and TRBJ2-1, with 7 bases lining up with TRBD2. Germline V gene lookup returns CDR1 SGHTA and CDR2 FQGTGA. The CDR3 runs 16 residues. With V trimmed by 1 base and J by 2 bases, 5 bases remained unmatched. The CDR3 spells CASSLNGLAAYNEQFF. The CDR3 coding sequence is TGTGCCAGCAGCTTAAATGGGCTAGCGGCCTACAATGAGCAGTTCTTC.

This clonotype was seen a handful of times. This rearrangement joins TRBV6-5 to TRBJ1-1, with a tentative D call TRBD1 (6 bases). This CDR3 is 15 amino acids long. V lost 3 bases, J lost 1 base, and 12 bases lay in between. Germline assignment: CDR1 MNHEY and CDR2 SVGAGI. CDR3 in DNA: TGTGCCAGCAGTTATCAGGGGCGGCGGAACACTGAAGCTTTCTTT. Protein product: CASSYQGRRNTEAFF.

The chain recombines TRBV29-1 with TRBJ1-1; TRBD1 is a possible D gene (5 bases). CDR1 is SQVTM and CDR2 is ANQGSEA in the germline V gene. This CDR3 is built from 13 residues. The V end lost 3 bases, the J end lost 1 base, and 9 bases lay between the germline ends. CDR3: CSVDPGGNTEAFF. CDR3 nucleotides: TGCAGCGTTGACCCGGGGGGGAACACTGAAGCTTTCTTT.

There are a few counts of this clonotype. This sequence joins TRBV9 and TRBJ1-5, with D possibly TRBD1 on 6 matching bases. Germline values: CDR1 SGDLS, CDR2 YYNGEE. The CDR3 length is 14 residues. The V end lost 0 bases, the J end lost 6 bases, and 10 bases lay between the germline ends. The CDR3 region has the DNA TGTGCCAGCAGCGTAGCTGGGGGCAGTCAGCCCCAGCATTTT. Protein sequence: CASSVAGGSQPQHF.

This clonotype occurred a few times. V usage is TRBV24-1 and J usage is TRBJ2-3; D may be TRBD1 or TRBD2 (5 bases each). Between the trimmed V and J ends, which lost 1 base and 6 bases, there was a span of 10 bases. This CDR3 region has 14 residues. Germline loops: CDR1 KGHDR, CDR2 SFDVKD. The chain's CDR3 is CATSDFMRGDTQYF. CDR3 nucleotide sequence: TGTGCCACCAGTGATTTTATGAGGGGTGATACGCAGTATTTT.

The V and J genes are TRBV7-9 and TRBJ1-1; D remains unclear. Germline loops: CDR1 SEHNR, CDR2 FQNEAQ (reference sequence). Trimming shortened V by 5 bases and J by 2 bases, and 6 bases separated the two germline ends. The CDR3 spans 12 residues. Here the CDR3 reads CASSAYNTEAFF. The CDR3 nucleotides are TGTGCCAGCAGCGCTTACAACACTGAAGCTTTCTTT.

The chain uses TRBV7-9 and TRBJ2-5; D gene uncertain. CDR1 and CDR2 (germline): SEHNR, FQNEAQ (reference sequence). CDR3 length: 14 residues. V lost 1 base and J lost 4, with 10 bases in between. The CDR3 here is CASSLELTRETQYF. The CDR3 nucleotides are TGTGCCAGCAGCTTAGAACTCACCAGAGAGACCCAGTACTTC. The full variable domain, in which reference TRBV7-9 and TRBJ2-5 provide the parts outside the CDR3, is DTGVSQNPRHKITKRGQNVTFRCDPISEHNRLYWYRQTLGQGPEFLTYFQNEAQLEKSRLLSDRFSAERPKGSFSTLEIQRTEQGDSAMYLCASSLELTRETQYFGPGTRLLVL.

This chain connects TRBV27 to TRBJ2-7; D not resolved. Trimming removed 7 bases from V and 2 bases from J, with 6 bases in between. Germline CDR1 reads MNHEY; CDR2 reads SMNVEV (reference sequence). The CDR3 runs 11 residues. CDR3 residues: CASTGPYEQYF. In DNA, the CDR3 is TGTGCCAGCACAGGCCCCTACGAGCAGTACTTC.

The CDR3: CASSYGRQGARGTQYF. In DNA, the CDR3 is TGTGCCAGCAGTTATGGTCGACAGGGCGCAAGGGGTACGCAGTATTTT. V is TRBV6-5 and J is TRBJ2-3; 7 bases fit TRBD1. Trimming at V came to 3 bases and at J to 8 bases, leaving 14 bases not matched to a gene. Germline-derived CDR1 and CDR2 are MNHEY and SVGAGI. This CDR3 is 16 amino acids long.

The rearrangement uses TRBV29-1 and TRBJ1-1; 7 bases line up with TRBD1. The germline V gene has CDR1 SQVTM and CDR2 ANQGSEA. The CDR3 totals 14 residues. With V trimmed by 7 bases and J by 0 bases, 8 bases remained unmatched. The CDR3, as DNA: TGCAGCGCTGGCACCGGGACAGTGAACACTGAAGCTTTCTTT. Encoded protein: CSAGTGTVNTEAFF.

This chain connects TRBV10-2 to TRBJ2-2; no definite D call. The V end was cut by 2 bases, the J end by 7 bases, with 8 bases between. This CDR3 spans 13 amino acids. Looked up from germline, CDR1 is WSHSY and CDR2 is SAAADI. As DNA, the CDR3 is TGCGCCAGCAGTGAGCCGGGCCGCGGGGAGCTGTTTTTT. It codes for CASSEPGRGELFF.

The chain couples TRBV6-1 to TRBJ1-5, with a tentative D call TRBD1 (5 bases). Germline-derived CDR1 and CDR2 are MNHNS and SASEGT. The CDR3 covers 15 residues. Between the trimmed V and J ends, which lost 6 bases and 2 bases, there was a span of 14 bases. The CDR3 coding sequence is TGTGCCAGCAGAGAGGCGGGGGTTCGCAATCAGCCCCAGCATTTT. Translation gives CASREAGVRNQPQHF.